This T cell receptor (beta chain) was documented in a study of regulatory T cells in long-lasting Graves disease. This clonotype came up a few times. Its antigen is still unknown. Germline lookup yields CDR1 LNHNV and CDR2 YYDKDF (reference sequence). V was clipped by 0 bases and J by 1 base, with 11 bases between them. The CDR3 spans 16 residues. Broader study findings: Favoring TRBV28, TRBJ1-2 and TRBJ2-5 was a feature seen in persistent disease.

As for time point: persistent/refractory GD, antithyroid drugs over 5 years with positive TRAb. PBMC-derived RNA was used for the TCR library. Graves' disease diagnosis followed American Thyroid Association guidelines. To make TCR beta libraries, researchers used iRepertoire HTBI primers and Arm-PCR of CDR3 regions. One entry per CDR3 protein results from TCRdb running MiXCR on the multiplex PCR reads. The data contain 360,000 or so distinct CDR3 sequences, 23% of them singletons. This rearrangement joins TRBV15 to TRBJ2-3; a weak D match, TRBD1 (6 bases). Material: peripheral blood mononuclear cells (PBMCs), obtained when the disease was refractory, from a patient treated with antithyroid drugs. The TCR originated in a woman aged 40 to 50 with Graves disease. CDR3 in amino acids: CATSRDWAGGTDTQYF. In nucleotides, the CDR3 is TGTGCCACCAGCAGAGATTGGGCAGGGGGCACAGATACGCAGTATTTT. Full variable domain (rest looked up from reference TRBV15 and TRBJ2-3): DAMVIQNPRYQVTQFGKPVTLSCSQTLNHNVMYWYQQKSSQAPKLLFHYYDKDFNNEADTPDNFQSRRPNTSFCFLDIRSPGLGDTAMYLCATSRDWAGGTDTQYFGPGTRLTVL.